The sequence of this T cell receptor (beta chain) was determined in a study of T cell changes during pregnancy in multiple sclerosis. Libraries were prepared by immunoSEQ multiplex PCR; TCRdb keeps only in-frame clonotypes and omits some of them. The sample includes some 97,000 clones, 85% to 95% of them seen just once. The CDR3 covers 13 residues. V dropped 0 bases and J dropped 3; count of bases not matched to a gene: 0. The germline V gene has CDR1 SGDLS and CDR2 YYNGEE. Sequenced here: peripheral blood, sampled before pregnancy. The V and J genes are TRBV9 and TRBJ2-7, with 7 bases that match TRBD1. The sequence was collected from a female donor with multiple sclerosis, enrolled in a pregnancy study. CDR3 protein: CASSVDRGYEQYF. The CDR3 DNA reads as TGTGCCAGCAGCGTAGACAGGGGCTACGAGCAGTACTTC. The variable domain in full, completed from reference TRBV9 and TRBJ2-7, reads DSGVTQTPKHLITATGQRVTLRCSPRSGDLSVYWYQQSLDQGLQFLIQYYNGEERAKGNILERFSAQQFPDLHSELNLSSLELGDSALYFCASSVDRGYEQYFGPGTRLTVT.